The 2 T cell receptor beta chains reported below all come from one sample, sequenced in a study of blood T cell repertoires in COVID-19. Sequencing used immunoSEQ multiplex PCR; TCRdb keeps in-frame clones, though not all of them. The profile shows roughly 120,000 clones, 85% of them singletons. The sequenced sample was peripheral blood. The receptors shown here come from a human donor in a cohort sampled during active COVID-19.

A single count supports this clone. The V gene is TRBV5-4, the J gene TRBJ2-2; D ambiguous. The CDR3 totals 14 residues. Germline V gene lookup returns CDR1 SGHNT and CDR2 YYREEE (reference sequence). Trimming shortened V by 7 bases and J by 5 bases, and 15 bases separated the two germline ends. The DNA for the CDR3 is TGTGCCAGCGGGTTGGACCGACAAACCGGGGAGCTGTTTTTT. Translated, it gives CASGLDRQTGELFF. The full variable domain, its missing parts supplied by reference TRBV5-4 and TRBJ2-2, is ETGVTQSPTHLIKTRGQQVTLRCSSQSGHNTVSWYQQALGQGPQFIFQYYREEENGRGNFPPRFSGLQFPNYSSELNVNALELDDSALYLCASGLDRQTGELFFGEGSRLTVL.

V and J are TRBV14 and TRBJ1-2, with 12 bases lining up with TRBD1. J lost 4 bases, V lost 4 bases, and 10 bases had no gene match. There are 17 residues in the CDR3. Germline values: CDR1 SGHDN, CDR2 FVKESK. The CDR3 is CASSLSGTGGAGYGYTF. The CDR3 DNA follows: TGTGCCAGCAGCCTATCCGGGACAGGGGGCGCAGGCTATGGCTACACCTTC.